The source of this T cell receptor beta chain is a study of regulatory T cells in long-lasting Graves disease. General study results and limits: A greater number of public clonotypes (around 2,700) was shared by persistent patients than by new patients (roughly 880).

Construction of TCR beta libraries relied on iRepertoire HTBI primers and on Arm-PCR targeting CDR3 regions. TCRdb fed the multiplex PCR reads into MiXCR, producing one record per CDR3 protein. The table includes roughly 400,000 distinct CDR3 sequences, around 21% detected once. Concerning this clonotype: Its cognate antigen is unknown.

The CDR3 contains 15 residues. From germline, CDR1 is SEHNR and CDR2 FQNEAQ (reference sequence). Trimming took 0 bases from V and 7 from J, leaving 16 bases between them. Time point reported: persistent/refractory GD, antithyroid drugs over 5 years with positive TRAb. There was RNA extracted from PBMCs, and the TCR library was made from it. The authors drew patients from an endocrinology department in Xi'an, China. This sample comprised peripheral blood mononuclear cells (PBMCs), obtained when the disease was refractory, from a patient treated with antithyroid drugs. The sequence came from a female donor with Graves disease. The V and J genes are TRBV7-9 and TRBJ2-7, with D possibly called TRBD1 or TRBD2 (5 bases each). The DNA of the CDR3 is TGTGCCAGCAGCTTAGCGGGGGAAGGCTCGCGGGAGCAGTACTTC. It codes for CASSLAGEGSREQYF.